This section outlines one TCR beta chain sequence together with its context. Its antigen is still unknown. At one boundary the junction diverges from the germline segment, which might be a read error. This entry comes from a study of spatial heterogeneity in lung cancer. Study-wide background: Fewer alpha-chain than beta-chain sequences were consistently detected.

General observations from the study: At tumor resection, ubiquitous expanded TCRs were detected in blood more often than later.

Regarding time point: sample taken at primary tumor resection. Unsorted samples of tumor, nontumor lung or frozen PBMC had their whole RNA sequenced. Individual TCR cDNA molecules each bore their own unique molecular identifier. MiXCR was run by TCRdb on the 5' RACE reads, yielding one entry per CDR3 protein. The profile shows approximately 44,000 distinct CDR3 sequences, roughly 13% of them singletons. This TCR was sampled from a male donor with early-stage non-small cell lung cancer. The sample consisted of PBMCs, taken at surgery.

The CDR3 loop reads CASSFGTGSFEQYF. CDR3 DNA sequence: TGCGCCAGCAGCTTTGGGACAGGTTCCTTCGAGCAGTACTTC. The chain has TRBV5-1 and TRBJ2-7; TRBD1 matches at 8 bases. CDR3 size: 14 residues. Per germline, CDR1 SGHRS and CDR2 YFSETQ. Combining the CDR3 with reference TRBV5-1 and TRBJ2-7 gives the whole variable domain KAGVTQTPRYLIKTRGQQVTLSCSPISGHRSVSWYQQTPGQGLQFLFEYFSETQRNKGNFPGRFSGRQFSNSRSEMNVSTLELGDSALYLCASSFGTGSFEQYFGPGTRLTVT.